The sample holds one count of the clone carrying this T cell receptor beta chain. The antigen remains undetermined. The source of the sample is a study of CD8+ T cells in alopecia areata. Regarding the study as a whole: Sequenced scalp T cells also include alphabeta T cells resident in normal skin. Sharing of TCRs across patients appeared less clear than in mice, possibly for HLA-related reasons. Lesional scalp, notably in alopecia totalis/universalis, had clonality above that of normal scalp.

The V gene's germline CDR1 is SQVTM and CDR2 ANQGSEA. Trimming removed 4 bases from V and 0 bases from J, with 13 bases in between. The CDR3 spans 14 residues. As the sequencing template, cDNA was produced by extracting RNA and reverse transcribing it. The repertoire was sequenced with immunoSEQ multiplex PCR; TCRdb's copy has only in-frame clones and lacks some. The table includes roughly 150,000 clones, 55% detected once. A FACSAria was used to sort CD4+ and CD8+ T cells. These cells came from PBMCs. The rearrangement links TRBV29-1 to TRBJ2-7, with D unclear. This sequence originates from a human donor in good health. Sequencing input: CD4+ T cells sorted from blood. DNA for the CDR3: TGCAGCGTTGCTTTGCGTTTGAGCTCCTACGAGCAGTACTTC. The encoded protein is CSVALRLSSYEQYF.